This TCR beta chain was identified in a study of metastatic and nonmetastatic thyroid tumors. All patients were untreated before thyroid surgery. There are many counts of this clone. The germline gives CDR1 SNHLY, CDR2 FYNNEI. Trimming removed 4 bases at V and 4 bases at J, with 12 bases between. The CDR3 totals 14 residues. MiXCR re-clonotyped the PCR reads for TCRdb. The sample lists about 92,000 clones; about 15% were seen once. The chain links TRBV2 to TRBJ2-3; possibly TRBD1 or TRBD2 for D (6 bases each). This sequence was found in a female donor with papillary thyroid cancer or a benign thyroid nodule (not recorded which). Some clones in this sample may be carry-over from other donors' samples. Specimen: blood. The CDR3 region is CASSGGAGSDTQYF. CDR3 sequence (DNA): TGTGCCAGCAGTGGGGGGGCCGGGTCAGATACGCAGTATTTT.